This is a list of T cell receptor beta chains from one sample in a study of cytomegalovirus exposure and HLA in healthy donors. Profiled with immunoSEQ multiplex PCR; TCRdb holds only in-frame clones, not every one. The sample holds approximately 150,000 clones, 70% seen once. Material: PBMCs. The receptors derive from a man aged 18 to 29 in good health and CMV-seropositive. CDR3s include the opening cysteine and the closing phenylalanine or tryptophan. A D gene is named only where the DNA matches it firmly. Rows give clone size only sometimes, using once, few, many, or a class for an expanded clone.

d_call,clone_size,j_call,v_call,cdr3_nt,cdr3_aa
NA,few,TRBJ1-2,TRBV14,TGTGCCAGCAGCCAAGTCGGGGAGGTTATCTACACCTTC,CASSQVGEVIYTF
NA,NA,TRBJ1-1,TRBV2,TGTGCCAGCAGTGAACGGGAATTAGTTGGAACTGAAGCTTTCTTT,CASSERELVGTEAFF
NA,few,TRBJ1-1,TRBV7-8,TGTGCCAGCAGCTTATTCCGTACCAGGTGGGACACTGAAGCTTTCTTT,CASSLFRTRWDTEAFF
NA,NA,TRBJ2-1,TRBV7-9,TGTGCCAGCAGAGAGGGAAACAATGAGCAGTTCTTC,CASREGNNEQFF
NA,once,TRBJ2-1,TRBV27,TGTGCCAGCAGTTTAGGGGGGGCAGGCGAGCAGTTCTTC,CASSLGGAGEQFF
NA,NA,TRBJ1-2,TRBV10-3,TGTGCCATCAGCGTAACAGGGAATGGCTACACCTTC,CAISVTGNGYTF
TRBD2,NA,TRBJ2-1,TRBV19,TGTGCCAGTAGTGTTACTAGCGGGAGGCCGAATGAGCAGTTCTTC,CASSVTSGRPNEQFF
NA,once,TRBJ1-2,TRBV10-3,TGTGCCATCAAGGACCAGGACAGCTTCCAGGGCTACACCTTC,CAIKDQDSFQGYTF
TRBD2,NA,TRBJ2-5,TRBV11-2,TGTGCCAGCAGCTTCCTCGGACTAGCGGAAGAGACCCAGTACTTC,CASSFLGLAEETQYF
TRBD1,NA,TRBJ1-2,TRBV10-3,TGTGCCATCAGTGAGTCGACAGGGCATGTTGGCTACACCTTC,CAISESTGHVGYTF
NA,NA,TRBJ2-4,TRBV19,TGTGCCAGTAGTGAGACCAAAAACATTCAGTACTTC,CASSETKNIQYF
TRBD1,NA,TRBJ1-1,TRBV7-2,TGTGCCAGCAGGCAAGACAGGGGGGAGGCCACTGAAGCTTTCTTT,CASRQDRGEATEAFF
NA,NA,TRBJ2-3,TRBV6-5,TGTGCCAGCAGTCACCCGGGTTTCGCAGATACGCAGTATTTT,CASSHPGFADTQYF
NA,few,TRBJ1-5,TRBV27,TGTGCCAGCAGTTTGGCGGGGAATCAGCCCCAGCATTTT,CASSLAGNQPQHF
NA,NA,TRBJ2-3,TRBV7-2,TGTGCCAGCAGCTTATCCGGCACAGATACGCAGTATTTT,CASSLSGTDTQYF
TRBD1,NA,TRBJ1-6,TRBV7-8,TGTGCCAGCAGCTTACAAGGGACAGTAGGTGATTCACCCCTCCACTTT,CASSLQGTVGDSPLHF
TRBD1,NA,TRBJ1-1,TRBV18,TGTGCCAGCTCACCACCGCAGGGGGCGAACACTGAAGCTTTCTTT,CASSPPQGANTEAFF
TRBD2,NA,TRBJ2-2,TRBV27,TGTGCCAGCACCAGATACTGGACCGGGACTAGCGGGAGCTTGAACACCGGGGAGCTGTTTTTT,CASTRYWTGTSGSLNTGELFF